This T cell receptor (beta chain) was captured by sequencing in a study of blood T cells in healthy people across ages. This CDR3 spans 13 amino acids. Germline V gene data show CDR1 as SGHVS and CDR2 as FQNEAQ. V was clipped by 5 bases and J by 7 bases, with 15 bases between them. Combining a sample-barcoded 5' primer with a J-beta primer mix, a second PCR ran for 7 to 11 cycles. Using its own MiXCR run on the 5' RACE reads, TCRdb lists one record per CDR3 protein. The top ten hold 6.7% of the sample, which has roughly 1.4 million distinct CDR3 sequences, roughly 59% seen once. On this clonotype itself: Its antigen is currently unknown.

Study results and limitations: The study found more naive CD4+ cells and higher diversity in long-lived than aged donors.

The sample taken for sequencing was blood. This receptor was obtained from a man between 18 and 35 years old in good health. The chain recombines TRBV7-8 with TRBJ2-7; D remains unclear. CDR3 amino acids: CASSPHRRAEQYF. As DNA, the CDR3 is TGTGCCAGCAGCCCTCACCGTCGTGCGGAGCAGTACTTC.